The T cell receptor (beta chain) described here comes from a study of blood T cells in healthy people across ages. Germline CDR1 is MNHEY and CDR2 is SVGAGI. This CDR3 is 15 amino acids long. The V gene end was trimmed by 6 bases and the J gene end by 1 base; junction bases not matched to a gene: 8. The authors ran a second PCR of roughly 6 to 11 cycles using a sample-barcoded 5' primer and a J-beta primer mix. TCRdb used MiXCR to reprocess the 5' RACE reads, holding one entry per CDR3 protein. The sample has some 940,000 distinct CDR3 sequences; almost 30% are singletons. To note about this clonotype: The antigen is undetermined. A much larger clone lies a single base off, so this may be a read error.

The study, taken as a whole, reports: There were more naive CD4+ cells and higher diversity in long-lived donors than in aged donors.

The data also belong to a second study, concerning T cells of mothers and their children. As that study records: The authors added sample barcodes and 2-4 random nucleotides using the M1S primer of the second PCR.

The receptor comes from a woman in her 40s in good health. The specimen sequenced was blood. The genes are TRBV6-5 and TRBJ1-1; 7 positions match TRBD1. The CDR3 loop reads CASRRNGQENTEAFF. The CDR3 DNA sequence: TGTGCCAGCAGACGTAACGGACAGGAGAACACTGAAGCTTTCTTT.